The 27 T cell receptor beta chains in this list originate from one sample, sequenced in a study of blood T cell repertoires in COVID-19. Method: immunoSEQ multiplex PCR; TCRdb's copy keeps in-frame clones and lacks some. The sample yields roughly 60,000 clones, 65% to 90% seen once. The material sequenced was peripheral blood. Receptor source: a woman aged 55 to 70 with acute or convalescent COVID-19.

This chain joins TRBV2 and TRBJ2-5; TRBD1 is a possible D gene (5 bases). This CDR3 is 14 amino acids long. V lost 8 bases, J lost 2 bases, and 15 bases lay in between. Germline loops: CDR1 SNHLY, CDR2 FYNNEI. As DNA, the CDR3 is TGTGCCAGCCGGACCAGGGTTCCGCAAGAGACCCAGTACTTC. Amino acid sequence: CASRTRVPQETQYF.

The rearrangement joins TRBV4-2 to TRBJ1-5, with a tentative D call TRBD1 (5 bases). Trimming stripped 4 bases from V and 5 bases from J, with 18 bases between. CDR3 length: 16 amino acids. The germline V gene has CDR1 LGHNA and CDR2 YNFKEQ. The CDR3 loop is CASSPRGGGEDQPQHF. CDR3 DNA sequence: TGTGCCAGCAGCCCCCGGGGTGGGGGGGAGGATCAGCCCCAGCATTTT.

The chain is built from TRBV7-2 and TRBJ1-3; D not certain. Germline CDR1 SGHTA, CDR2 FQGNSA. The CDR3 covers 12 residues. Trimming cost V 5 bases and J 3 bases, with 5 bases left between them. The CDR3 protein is CASSPSGNTIYF. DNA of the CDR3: TGTGCCAGCAGCCCTAGTGGAAACACCATATATTTT.

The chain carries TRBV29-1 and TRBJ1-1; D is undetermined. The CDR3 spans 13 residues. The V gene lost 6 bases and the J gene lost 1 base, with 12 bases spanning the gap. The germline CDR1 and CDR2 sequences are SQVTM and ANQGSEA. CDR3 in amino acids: CSVFLQKNTEAFF. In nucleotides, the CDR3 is TGCAGCGTGTTTCTACAGAAGAACACTGAAGCTTTCTTT.

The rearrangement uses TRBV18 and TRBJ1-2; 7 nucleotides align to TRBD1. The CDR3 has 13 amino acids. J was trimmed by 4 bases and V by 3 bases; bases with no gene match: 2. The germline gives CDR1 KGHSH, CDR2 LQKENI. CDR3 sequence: CASSPDRTYGYTF. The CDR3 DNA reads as TGTGCCAGCTCACCGGACAGGACCTATGGCTACACCTTC.

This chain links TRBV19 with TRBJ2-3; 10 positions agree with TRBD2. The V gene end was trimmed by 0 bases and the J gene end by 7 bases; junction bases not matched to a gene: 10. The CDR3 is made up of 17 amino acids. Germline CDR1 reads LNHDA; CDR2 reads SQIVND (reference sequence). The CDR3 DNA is TGTGCCAGTAGTATAGATGTTCTAGCGGGGGCCGAGAATACGCAGTATTTT. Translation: CASSIDVLAGAENTQYF.

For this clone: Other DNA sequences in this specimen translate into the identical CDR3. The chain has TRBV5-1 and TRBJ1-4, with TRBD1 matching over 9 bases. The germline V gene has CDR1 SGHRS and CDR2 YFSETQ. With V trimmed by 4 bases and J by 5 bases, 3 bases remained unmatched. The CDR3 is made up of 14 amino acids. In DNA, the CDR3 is TGCGCCAGCAGCCCGGGACAGGGAAATGAAAAACTGTTTTTT. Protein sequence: CASSPGQGNEKLFF.

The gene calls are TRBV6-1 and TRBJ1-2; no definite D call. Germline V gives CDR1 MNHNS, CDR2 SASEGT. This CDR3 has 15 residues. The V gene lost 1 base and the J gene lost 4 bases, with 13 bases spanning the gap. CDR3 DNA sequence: TGTGCCAGCAGTGAAGGGATGGGAGGGAGCTATGGCTACACCTTC. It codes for CASSEGMGGSYGYTF.

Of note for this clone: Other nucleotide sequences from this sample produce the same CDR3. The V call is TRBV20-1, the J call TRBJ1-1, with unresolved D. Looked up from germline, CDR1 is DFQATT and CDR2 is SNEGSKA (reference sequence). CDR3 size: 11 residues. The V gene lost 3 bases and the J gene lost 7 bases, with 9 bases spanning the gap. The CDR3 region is CSASSGHEAFF. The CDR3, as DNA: TGCAGTGCTAGCAGTGGCCATGAAGCTTTCTTT.

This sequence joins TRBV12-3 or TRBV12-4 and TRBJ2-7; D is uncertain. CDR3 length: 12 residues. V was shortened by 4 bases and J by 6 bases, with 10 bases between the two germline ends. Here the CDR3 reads CASSWLGGEQYF. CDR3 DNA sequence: TGTGCCAGCAGTTGGCTTGGCGGCGAGCAGTACTTC.

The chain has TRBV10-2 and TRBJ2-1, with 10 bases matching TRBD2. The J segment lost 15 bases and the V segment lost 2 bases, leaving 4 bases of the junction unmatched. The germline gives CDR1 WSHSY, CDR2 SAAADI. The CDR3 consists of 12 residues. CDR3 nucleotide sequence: TGCGCCAGCAGTGAGACTAGCGGGGCGCCGTTCTTC. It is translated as CASSETSGAPFF.

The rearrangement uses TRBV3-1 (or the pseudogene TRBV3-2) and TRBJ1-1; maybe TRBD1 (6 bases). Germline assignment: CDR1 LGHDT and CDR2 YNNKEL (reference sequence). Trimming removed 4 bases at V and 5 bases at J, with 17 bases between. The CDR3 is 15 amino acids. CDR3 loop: CASSRNTGRETEAFF. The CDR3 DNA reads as TGTGCCAGCAGCCGCAACACAGGGCGGGAGACTGAAGCTTTCTTT.

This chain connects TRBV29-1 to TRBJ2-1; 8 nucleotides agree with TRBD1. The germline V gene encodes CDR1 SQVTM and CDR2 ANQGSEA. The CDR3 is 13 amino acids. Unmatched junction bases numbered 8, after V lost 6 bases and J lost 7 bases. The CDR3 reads CSVQSWTGNEQFF. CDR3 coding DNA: TGCAGCGTCCAATCCTGGACAGGGAATGAGCAGTTCTTC.

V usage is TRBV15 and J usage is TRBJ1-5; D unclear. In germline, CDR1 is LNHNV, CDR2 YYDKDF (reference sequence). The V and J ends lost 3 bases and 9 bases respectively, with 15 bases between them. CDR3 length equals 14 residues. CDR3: CATSSGRGVWPQHF. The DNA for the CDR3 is TGTGCCACCAGCAGCGGCCGCGGAGTTTGGCCCCAGCATTTT.

The CDR3 bases are TGTGCCAGCCGCTCCGCCAGCGGGGAGGTGGGCGGGGAGCTGTTTTTT. Its protein product is CASRSASGEVGGELFF. This chain uses TRBV3-1 (or the pseudogene TRBV3-2) with TRBJ2-2; the match to TRBD2 covers 7 bases. This CDR3 comprises 16 residues. J lost 7 bases, V lost 8 bases, and 16 bases had no gene match. From germline, CDR1 is LGHDT and CDR2 YNNKEL (reference sequence).

The CDR3 loop is CAWSGTANTEAFF. The CDR3 DNA reads as TGTGCCTGGAGTGGGACAGCGAACACTGAAGCTTTCTTT. V usage is TRBV30 and J usage is TRBJ1-1, with D possibly TRBD1 on 6 matching bases. Trimming removed 1 base from V and 1 base from J, with 7 bases in between. CDR1 is GTSNPN, CDR2 SVGIG, per germline (reference sequence). The CDR3 is made up of 13 amino acids.

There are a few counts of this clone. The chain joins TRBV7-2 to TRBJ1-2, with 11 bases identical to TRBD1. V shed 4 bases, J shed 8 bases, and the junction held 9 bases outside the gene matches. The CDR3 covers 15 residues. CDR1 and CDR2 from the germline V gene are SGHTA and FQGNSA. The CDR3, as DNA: TGTGCCAGCAGCTCTCGGACAGGGGGCACAGGAGGCTACACCTTC. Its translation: CASSSRTGGTGGYTF.

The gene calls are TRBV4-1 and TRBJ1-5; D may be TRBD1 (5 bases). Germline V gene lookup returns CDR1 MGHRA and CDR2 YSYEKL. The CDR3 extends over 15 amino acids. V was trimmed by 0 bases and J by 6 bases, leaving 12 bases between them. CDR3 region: CASSQETGGIQPQHF. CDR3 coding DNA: TGCGCCAGCAGCCAAGAAACCGGGGGGATTCAGCCCCAGCATTTT.

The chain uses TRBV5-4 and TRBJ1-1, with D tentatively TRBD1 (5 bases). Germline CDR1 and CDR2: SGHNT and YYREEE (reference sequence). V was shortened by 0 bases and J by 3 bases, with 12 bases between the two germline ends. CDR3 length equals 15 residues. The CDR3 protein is CASSLGRGRDTEAFF. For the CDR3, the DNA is TGTGCCAGCAGCTTGGGACGGGGGAGAGACACTGAAGCTTTCTTT.

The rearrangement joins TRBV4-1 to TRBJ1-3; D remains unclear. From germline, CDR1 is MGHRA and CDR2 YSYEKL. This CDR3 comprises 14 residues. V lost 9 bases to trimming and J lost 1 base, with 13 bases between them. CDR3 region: CASKAQASGNTIYF. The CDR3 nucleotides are TGCGCCAGTAAAGCTCAGGCGTCTGGAAACACCATATATTTT.

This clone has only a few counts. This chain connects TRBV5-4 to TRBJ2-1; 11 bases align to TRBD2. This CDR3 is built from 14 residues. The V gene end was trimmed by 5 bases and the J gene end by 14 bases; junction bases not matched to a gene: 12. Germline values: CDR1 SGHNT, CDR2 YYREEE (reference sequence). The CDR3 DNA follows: TGTGCCAGCAGGTCGACGTTAGCGGGGGGGCCGGAGTTCTTC. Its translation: CASRSTLAGGPEFF.

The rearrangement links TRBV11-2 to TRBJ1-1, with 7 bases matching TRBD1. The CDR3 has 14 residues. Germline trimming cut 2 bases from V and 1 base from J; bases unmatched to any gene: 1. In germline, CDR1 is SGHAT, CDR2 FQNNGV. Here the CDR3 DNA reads TGTGCCAGCAGCTTAAGGACAGGGAACACTGAAGCTTTCTTT. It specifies CASSLRTGNTEAFF.

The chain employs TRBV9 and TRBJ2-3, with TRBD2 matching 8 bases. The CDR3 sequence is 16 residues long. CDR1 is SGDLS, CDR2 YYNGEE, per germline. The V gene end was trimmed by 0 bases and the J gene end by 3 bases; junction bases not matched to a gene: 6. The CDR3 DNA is TGTGCCAGCAGCGTAGGGGCCAGCGGGGGAACAGATACGCAGTATTTT. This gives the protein CASSVGASGGTDTQYF.

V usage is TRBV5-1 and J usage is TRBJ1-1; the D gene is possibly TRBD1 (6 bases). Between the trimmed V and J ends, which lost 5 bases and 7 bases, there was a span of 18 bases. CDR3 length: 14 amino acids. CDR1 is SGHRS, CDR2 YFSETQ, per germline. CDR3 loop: CASRKQGGQGEAFF. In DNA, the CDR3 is TGCGCCAGCAGGAAACAGGGAGGGCAGGGTGAAGCTTTCTTT. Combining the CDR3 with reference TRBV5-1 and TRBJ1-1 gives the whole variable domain KAGVTQTPRYLIKTRGQQVTLSCSPISGHRSVSWYQQTPGQGLQFLFEYFSETQRNKGNFPGRFSGRQFSNSRSEMNVSTLELGDSALYLCASRKQGGQGEAFFGQGTRLTVV.

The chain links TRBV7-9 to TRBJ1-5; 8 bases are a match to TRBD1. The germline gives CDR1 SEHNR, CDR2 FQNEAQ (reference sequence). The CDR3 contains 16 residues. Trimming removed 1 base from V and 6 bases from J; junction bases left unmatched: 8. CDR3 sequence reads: CASSLGWSGGSQPQHF. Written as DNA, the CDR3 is TGTGCCAGCAGCTTAGGTTGGTCAGGGGGCAGTCAGCCCCAGCATTTT.

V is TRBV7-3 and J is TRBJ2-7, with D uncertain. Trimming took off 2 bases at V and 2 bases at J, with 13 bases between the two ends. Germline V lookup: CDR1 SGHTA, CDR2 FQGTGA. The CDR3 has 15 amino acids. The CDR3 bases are TGTGCCAGCAGCTTACACCGAGGCCAGCCCTACGAGCAGTACTTC. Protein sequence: CASSLHRGQPYEQYF.

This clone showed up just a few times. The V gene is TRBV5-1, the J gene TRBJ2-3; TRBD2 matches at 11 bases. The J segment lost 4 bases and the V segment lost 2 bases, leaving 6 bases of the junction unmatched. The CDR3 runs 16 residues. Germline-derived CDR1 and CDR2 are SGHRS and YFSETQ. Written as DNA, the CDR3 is TGCGCCAGCAGCTTAGGGACTAGCGGCGGTCCAGATACGCAGTATTTT. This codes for CASSLGTSGGPDTQYF. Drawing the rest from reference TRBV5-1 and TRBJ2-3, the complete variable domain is KAGVTQTPRYLIKTRGQQVTLSCSPISGHRSVSWYQQTPGQGLQFLFEYFSETQRNKGNFPGRFSGRQFSNSRSEMNVSTLELGDSALYLCASSLGTSGGPDTQYFGPGTRLTVL.